This T cell receptor beta chain was captured by sequencing in a study of T cell repertoires in cytomegalovirus infection. The wider study: The public TCR beta signatures pointed to both CMV infection and matching HLA type. Overall study findings and caveats: Pooled public TCR beta family frequency picked out CMV carriers with the relevant HLA.

Per the germline V gene, CDR1 is MDHEN and CDR2 is SYDVKM. V was clipped by 2 bases and J by 0 bases, with 26 bases between them. The CDR3 has 21 amino acids. This clonotype was picked up many times. What it recognizes is unknown. TCRdb re-called the reads through MiXCR, storing one row per CDR3 protein. The sample lists 100,000 to 150,000 distinct CDR3 sequences, 7% to 9.5% occurring once. The origin of this receptor is a human donor in good health (CMV status not recorded). Some clones in this sample may be carry-over from other donors' samples. V gene TRBV28 combines with J gene TRBJ1-5; a possible D gene is TRBD1 (6 bases). Material for sequencing was PBMCs. CDR3 loop: CASSLPPGGGDIFGSNQPQHF. CDR3 coding DNA: TGTGCCAGCAGTTTACCCCCGGGTGGGGGGGACATTTTCGGTAGCAATCAGCCCCAGCATTTT.